The 20 T cell receptor beta chains reported below all come from one sample, sequenced in a study of blood T cell repertoires in COVID-19. Repertoires were generated with immunoSEQ multiplex PCR, while TCRdb's copy carries only in-frame clones and drops some. The table lists around 110,000 clones, around 80% of them singletons. Sequencing was carried out using peripheral blood. Receptors were obtained from an older woman with acute or convalescent COVID-19.

Only a few counts were recorded for this clone. The chain is built from TRBV28 and TRBJ1-6; 7 bases match TRBD1. This CDR3 comprises 12 residues. In germline, CDR1 is MDHEN, CDR2 SYDVKM. J gave up 7 bases and V 10 bases, and 4 bases lay outside the gene matches. The CDR3 DNA reads TGTGCCATACAGGGGACCAATTCACCCCTCCACTTT. It codes for CAIQGTNSPLHF.

The chain employs TRBV19 and TRBJ1-5; 7 bases match TRBD1. Trimming cost V 2 bases and J 7 bases; bases outside gene matches: 8. Germline CDR1 LNHDA, CDR2 SQIVND (reference sequence). This CDR3 contains 15 residues. The CDR3 loop reads CASSIIGGGWQPQHF. In nucleotides, the CDR3 is TGTGCCAGTAGTATAATAGGGGGCGGGTGGCAGCCCCAGCATTTT.

The genes are TRBV28 and TRBJ1-2; D call uncertain. The V gene lost 7 bases and the J gene lost 4 bases, with 13 bases spanning the gap. The CDR3 spans 13 residues. Per the germline V gene, CDR1 is MDHEN and CDR2 is SYDVKM. Here the CDR3 DNA reads TGTGCCAGCATTAACCGCGGGTCCTATGGCTACACCTTC. It translates to CASINRGSYGYTF.

This rearrangement joins TRBV7-8 to TRBJ1-2, with TRBD1 as a possible D gene (5 bases). Germline CDR1 and CDR2: SGHVS and FQNEAQ. CDR3 size: 13 residues. V was clipped by 1 base and J by 2 bases, with 5 bases between them. The CDR3 DNA reads TGTGCCAGCAGCTTAGGACAGAACTATGGCTACACCTTC. Translation: CASSLGQNYGYTF. The variable domain in full, completed from reference TRBV7-8 and TRBJ1-2, reads GAGVSQSPRYKVAKRGQDVALRCDPISGHVSLFWYQQALGQGPEFLTYFQNEAQLDKSGLPSDRFFAERPEGSVSTLKIQRTQQEDSAVYLCASSLGQNYGYTFGSGTRLTVV.

This chain links TRBV11-3 with TRBJ2-7, with 7 bases that match TRBD1. The germline V gene encodes CDR1 SGHNT and CDR2 YENEEA. The CDR3 spans 13 residues. Trimming removed 5 bases from V and 5 bases from J; junction bases left unmatched: 6. The CDR3 sequence: CASSLGTANEQYF. CDR3 coding DNA: TGTGCCAGCAGCCTCGGGACAGCTAACGAGCAGTACTTC.

This clone was counted once. Other DNA sequences in this sample translate to the same CDR3. The CDR3 reads CASSSSTSGRDNEQFF. CDR3 DNA sequence: TGTGCCAGTAGTTCCTCGACTAGCGGGAGGGACAATGAGCAGTTCTTC. The chain has TRBV19 and TRBJ2-1, with 14 bases fitting TRBD2. V lost 5 bases to trimming and J lost 5 bases; unmatched junction nucleotides: 5. Germline CDR1 is LNHDA and CDR2 is SQIVND (reference sequence). The CDR3 length is 16 residues.

The chain carries TRBV19 and TRBJ1-3, with D unresolved. The CDR3 sequence is 16 residues long. Trimming pared 10 bases from V and 0 bases from J, leaving 19 bases between. Germline assignment: CDR1 LNHDA and CDR2 SQIVND (reference sequence). The CDR3 DNA reads TGTGCCACCCAAACGGGTTCGGCTAACTCTGGAAACACCATATATTTT. It is translated as CATQTGSANSGNTIYF.

The chain links TRBV21-1 to TRBJ1-1; TRBD1, the table's D call, was not compared with the DNA. TRBV21-1 is an annotated pseudogene. The CDR3 length is 12 residues. CDR3 DNA: TGTGCCAGCAGCAAAGAAAAAGGGGCAGCTTTCTTT. Amino acids: CASSKEKGAAFF.

This chain joins TRBV19 and TRBJ2-2, with D uncertain. CDR3 size: 14 residues. Between the trimmed V and J ends, which lost 5 bases and 0 bases, there was a span of 7 bases. Germline CDR1 and CDR2: LNHDA and SQIVND (reference sequence). CDR3 sequence reads: CASSAHTNTGELFF. CDR3 in DNA: TGTGCCAGTAGTGCCCACACGAACACCGGGGAGCTGTTTTTT.

The chain couples TRBV5-1 to TRBJ1-3, with 7 bases aligning to TRBD1. CDR3 size: 17 residues. CDR1 is SGHRS and CDR2 is YFSETQ in the germline V gene. Trimming at V came to 0 bases and at J to 0 bases, leaving 6 bases not matched to a gene. Here the CDR3 reads CASSLAGQTSSGNTIYF. In DNA, the CDR3 is TGCGCCAGCAGCTTGGCGGGACAGACCTCCTCTGGAAACACCATATATTTT.

The chain recombines TRBV29-1 with TRBJ2-5; D might be TRBD1 (6 bases). With 6 bases removed from V and 2 bases from J, the gap between germline ends came to 7 bases. CDR3 length equals 11 residues. From germline, CDR1 is SQVTM and CDR2 ANQGSEA. The CDR3 loop reads CSVDSQETQYF. In DNA form, the CDR3 reads TGCAGCGTGGACAGTCAAGAGACCCAGTACTTC.

This clone was seen a single time. The CDR3 sequence: CASSSDRFSYEQYF. CDR3 coding DNA: TGTGCCAGCAGCTCTGACAGGTTCTCCTACGAGCAGTACTTC. The rearrangement joins TRBV5-4 to TRBJ2-7; a possible D gene is TRBD1 (6 bases). CDR3 length equals 14 residues. Trimming cost V 3 bases and J 0 bases, with 10 bases left between them. CDR1 and CDR2 from the germline V gene are SGHNT and YYREEE (reference sequence). Supplemented by reference TRBV5-4 and TRBJ2-7, the full variable domain reads ETGVTQSPTHLIKTRGQQVTLRCSSQSGHNTVSWYQQALGQGPQFIFQYYREEENGRGNFPPRFSGLQFPNYSSELNVNALELDDSALYLCASSSDRFSYEQYFGPGTRLTVT.

V usage is TRBV2 and J usage is TRBJ2-2; possible D gene TRBD1, 6 bases. CDR1 and CDR2 from the germline V gene are SNHLY and FYNNEI. The CDR3 totals 14 residues. The V and J ends lost 2 bases and 9 bases respectively, with 13 bases between them. CDR3 in DNA: TGTGCCAGCAGTGAAACAGGGAGTCTTCGGGAGCTGTTTTTT. Amino acids: CASSETGSLRELFF.

The chain has TRBV2 and TRBJ1-2, with a possible D match to TRBD1 (6 bases). Per germline, CDR1 SNHLY and CDR2 FYNNEI. V dropped 0 bases and J dropped 4 bases, with 15 bases sitting between them. The CDR3 has 16 residues. The CDR3 nucleotides read TGTGCCAGCAGTGAAGCCGGACAGCCGGGGAGCTATGGCTACACCTTC. Its protein product is CASSEAGQPGSYGYTF.

This chain connects TRBV19 to TRBJ2-2; tentative D call: TRBD2 (6 bases). Germline V gene sequence: CDR1 LNHDA, CDR2 SQIVND (reference sequence). The CDR3 consists of 15 residues. Trimming pared 3 bases from V and 4 bases from J, leaving 12 bases between. The CDR3 DNA is TGTGCCAGTAGTATCGTTTCGGGGGTCACCGGGGAGCTGTTTTTT. It is translated as CASSIVSGVTGELFF. Supplemented by reference TRBV19 and TRBJ2-2, the full variable domain reads DGGITQSPKYLFRKEGQNVTLSCEQNLNHDAMYWYRQDPGQGLRLIYYSQIVNDFQKGDIAEGYSVSREKKESFPLTVTSAQKNPTAFYLCASSIVSGVTGELFFGEGSRLTVL.

V and J are TRBV28 and TRBJ2-7; no clear D gene. The CDR3 spans 13 residues. The ends were cut back, 5 bases at V and 6 bases at J, with 14 bases in the middle. Germline assignment: CDR1 MDHEN and CDR2 SYDVKM. CDR3 sequence: CASSPPGDREQYF. CDR3 in DNA: TGTGCCAGCAGTCCCCCCGGTGATCGCGAGCAGTACTTC. The variable domain in full, completed from reference TRBV28 and TRBJ2-7, reads DVKVTQSSRYLVKRTGEKVFLECVQDMDHENMFWYRQDPGLGLRLIYFSYDVKMKEKGDIPEGYSVSREKKERFSLILESASTNQTSMYLCASSPPGDREQYFGPGTRLTVT.

This clone was counted between two and nine times. The V call is TRBV19, the J call TRBJ2-1; 8 bases agree with TRBD2. The junction had 7 bases not matched to a gene; V was cut back by 3 bases and J by 9 bases. The germline V gene encodes CDR1 LNHDA and CDR2 SQIVND (reference sequence). The CDR3 has 14 residues. The CDR3 reads CASSIPPGGGEQFF. For the CDR3, the DNA is TGTGCCAGTAGTATCCCACCGGGAGGGGGTGAGCAGTTCTTC. Full variable domain (outside the CDR3, taken from reference TRBV19 and TRBJ2-1): DGGITQSPKYLFRKEGQNVTLSCEQNLNHDAMYWYRQDPGQGLRLIYYSQIVNDFQKGDIAEGYSVSREKKESFPLTVTSAQKNPTAFYLCASSIPPGGGEQFFGPGTRLTVL.

CDR3 DNA sequence: TGTGCCAGCAGCACGGGACTAGCGGACGGGGAGCTGTTTTTT. Amino acids: CASSTGLADGELFF. This chain connects TRBV11-3 to TRBJ2-2; the match to TRBD2 covers 11 bases. The V gene end was trimmed by 5 bases and the J gene end by 7 bases; junction bases not matched to a gene: 3. Germline loops: CDR1 SGHNT, CDR2 YENEEA. The CDR3 has 14 amino acids. The full variable domain, in which reference TRBV11-3 and TRBJ2-2 provide the parts outside the CDR3, is EAGVVQSPRYKIIEKKQPVAFWCNPISGHNTLYWYLQNLGQGPELLIRYENEEAVDDSQLPKDRFSAERLKGVDSTLKIQPAELGDSAVYLCASSTGLADGELFFGEGSRLTVL.

V usage is TRBV19 and J usage is TRBJ2-2; 7 positions agree with TRBD1. The CDR3 runs to 15 residues. J gave up 5 bases and V 3 bases, and 6 bases lay outside the gene matches. Per the germline V gene, CDR1 is LNHDA and CDR2 is SQIVND (reference sequence). This CDR3 reads CASSIDRDSTGELFF. The CDR3 DNA is TGTGCCAGTAGTATCGACAGGGATTCAACCGGGGAGCTGTTTTTT.

CDR3 bases: TGTGCCAGCAAAAGGGAGGCCGTCGATTATAATTCACCCCTCCACTTT. Encoded protein: CASKREAVDYNSPLHF. The chain employs TRBV6-6 and TRBJ1-6; D is unclear. V shed 7 bases and J shed 4 bases, with 17 bases lying between them. The CDR3 is made up of 16 amino acids. The germline CDR1 and CDR2 sequences are MNHNY and SVGAGI (reference sequence).